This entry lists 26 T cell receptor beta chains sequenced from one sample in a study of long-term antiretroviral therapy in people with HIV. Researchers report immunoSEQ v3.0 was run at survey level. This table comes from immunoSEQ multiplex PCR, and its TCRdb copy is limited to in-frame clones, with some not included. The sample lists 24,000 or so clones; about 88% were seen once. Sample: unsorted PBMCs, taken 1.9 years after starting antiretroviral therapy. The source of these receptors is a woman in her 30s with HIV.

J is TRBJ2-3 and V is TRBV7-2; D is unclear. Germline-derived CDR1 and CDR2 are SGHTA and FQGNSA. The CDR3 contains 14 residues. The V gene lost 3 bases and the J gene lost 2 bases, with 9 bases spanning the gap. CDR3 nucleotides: TGTGCCAGCAGCTTTTCCGGGTACACAGATACGCAGTATTTT. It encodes CASSFSGYTDTQYF.

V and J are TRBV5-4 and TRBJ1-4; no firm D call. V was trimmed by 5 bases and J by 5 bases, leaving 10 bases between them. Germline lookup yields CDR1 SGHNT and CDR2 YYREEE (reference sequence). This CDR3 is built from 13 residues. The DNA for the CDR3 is TGTGCCAGCAGATCGGGAACAAATGAAAAACTGTTTTTT. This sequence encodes CASRSGTNEKLFF.

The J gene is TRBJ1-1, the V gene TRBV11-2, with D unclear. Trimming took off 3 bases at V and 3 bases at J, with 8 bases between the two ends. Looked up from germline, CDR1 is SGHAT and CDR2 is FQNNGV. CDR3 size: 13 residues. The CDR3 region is CASSFSLYTEAFF. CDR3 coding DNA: TGTGCCAGCAGCTTCAGTCTGTACACTGAAGCTTTCTTT.

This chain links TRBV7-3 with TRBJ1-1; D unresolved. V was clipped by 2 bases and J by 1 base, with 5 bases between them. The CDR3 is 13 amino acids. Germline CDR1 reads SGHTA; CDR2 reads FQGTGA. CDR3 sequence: CASSLQENTEAFF. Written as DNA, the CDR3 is TGTGCCAGCAGCTTACAGGAGAACACTGAAGCTTTCTTT. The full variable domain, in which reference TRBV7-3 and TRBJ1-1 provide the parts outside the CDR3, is GAGVSQTPSNKVTEKGKYVELRCDPISGHTALYWYRQSLGQGPEFLIYFQGTGAADDSGLPNDRFFAVRPEGSVSTLKIQRTERGDSAVYLCASSLQENTEAFFGQGTRLTVV.

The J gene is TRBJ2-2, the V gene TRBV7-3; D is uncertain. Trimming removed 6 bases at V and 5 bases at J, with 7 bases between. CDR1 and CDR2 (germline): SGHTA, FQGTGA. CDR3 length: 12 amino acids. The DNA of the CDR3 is TGTGCCAGCAGTCCAGCTACCGGGGAGCTGTTTTTT. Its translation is CASSPATGELFF. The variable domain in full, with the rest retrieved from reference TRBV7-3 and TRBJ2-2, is GAGVSQTPSNKVTEKGKYVELRCDPISGHTALYWYRQSLGQGPEFLIYFQGTGAADDSGLPNDRFFAVRPEGSVSTLKIQRTERGDSAVYLCASSPATGELFFGEGSRLTVL.

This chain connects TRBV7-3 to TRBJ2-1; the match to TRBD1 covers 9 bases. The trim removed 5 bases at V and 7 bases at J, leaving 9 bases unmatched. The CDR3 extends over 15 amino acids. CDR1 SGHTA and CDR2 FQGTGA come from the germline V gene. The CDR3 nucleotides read TGTGCCAGCAGCCGGGACAGGGCGTCCTTGAATGAGCAGTTCTTC. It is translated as CASSRDRASLNEQFF.

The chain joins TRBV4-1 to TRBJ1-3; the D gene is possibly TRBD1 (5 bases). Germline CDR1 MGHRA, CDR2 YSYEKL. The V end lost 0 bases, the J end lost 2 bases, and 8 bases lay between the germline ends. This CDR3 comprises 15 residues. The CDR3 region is CASSQDRGTGNTIYF. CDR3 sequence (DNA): TGCGCCAGCAGCCAAGATCGGGGGACTGGAAACACCATATATTTT.

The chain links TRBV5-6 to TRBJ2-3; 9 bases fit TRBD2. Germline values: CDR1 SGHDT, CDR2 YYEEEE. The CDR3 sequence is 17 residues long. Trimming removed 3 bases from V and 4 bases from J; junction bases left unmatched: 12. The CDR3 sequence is CASSWVLQRGEADTQYF. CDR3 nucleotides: TGTGCCAGCAGCTGGGTACTCCAGCGGGGGGAAGCAGATACGCAGTATTTT.

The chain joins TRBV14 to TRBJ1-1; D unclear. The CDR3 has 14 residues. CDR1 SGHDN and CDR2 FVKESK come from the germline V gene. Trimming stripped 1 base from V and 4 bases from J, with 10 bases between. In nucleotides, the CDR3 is TGTGCCAGCAGCCAAGTGCAAAAGGGCACTGAAGCTTTCTTT. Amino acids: CASSQVQKGTEAFF.

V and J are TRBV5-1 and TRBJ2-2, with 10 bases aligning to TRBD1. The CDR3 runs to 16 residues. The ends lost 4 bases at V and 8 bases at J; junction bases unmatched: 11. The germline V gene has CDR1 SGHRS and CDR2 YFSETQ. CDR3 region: CASSLPTGGMGGELFF. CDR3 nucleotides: TGCGCCAGCAGCCTCCCGACAGGGGGCATGGGTGGGGAGCTGTTTTTT.

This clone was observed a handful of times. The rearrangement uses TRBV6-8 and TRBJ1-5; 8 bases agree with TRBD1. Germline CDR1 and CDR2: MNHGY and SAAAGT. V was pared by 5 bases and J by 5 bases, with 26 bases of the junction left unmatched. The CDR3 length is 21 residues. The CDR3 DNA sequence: TGTGCCAGCAGTCGACCTCCGGCGCTGAACAGGGGGAAGGTAGAGGATCAGCCCCAGCATTTT. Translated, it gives CASSRPPALNRGKVEDQPQHF.

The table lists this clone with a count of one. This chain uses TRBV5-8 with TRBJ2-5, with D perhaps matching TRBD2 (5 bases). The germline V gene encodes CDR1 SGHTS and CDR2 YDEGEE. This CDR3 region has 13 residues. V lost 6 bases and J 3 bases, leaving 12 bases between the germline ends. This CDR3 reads CASITQREETQYF. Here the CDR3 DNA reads TGTGCCAGCATTACCCAGAGGGAAGAGACCCAGTACTTC.

The CDR3 sequence: CASSLGGGRNNSPLHF. In DNA, the CDR3 is TGTGCCAGCTCTCTTGGAGGGGGCCGTAATAATTCACCCCTCCACTTT. V is TRBV18 and J is TRBJ1-6; 7 bases are a match to TRBD1. This CDR3 region has 16 residues. V was pared by 6 bases and J by 5 bases, with 10 bases of the junction left unmatched. Per germline, CDR1 KGHSH and CDR2 LQKENI. The full variable domain, in which reference TRBV18 and TRBJ1-6 provide the parts outside the CDR3, is NAGVMQNPRHLVRRRGQEARLRCSPMKGHSHVYWYRQLPEEGLKFMVYLQKENIIDESGMPKERFSAEFPKEGPSILRIQQVVRGDSAAYFCASSLGGGRNNSPLHFGNGTRLTVT.

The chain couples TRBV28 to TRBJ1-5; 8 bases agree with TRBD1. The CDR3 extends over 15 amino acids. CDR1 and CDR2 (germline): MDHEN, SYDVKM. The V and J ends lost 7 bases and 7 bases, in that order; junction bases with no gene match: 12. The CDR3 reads CASKETGEDRQPQHF. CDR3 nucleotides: TGTGCCAGCAAAGAGACAGGGGAGGATCGGCAGCCCCAGCATTTT.

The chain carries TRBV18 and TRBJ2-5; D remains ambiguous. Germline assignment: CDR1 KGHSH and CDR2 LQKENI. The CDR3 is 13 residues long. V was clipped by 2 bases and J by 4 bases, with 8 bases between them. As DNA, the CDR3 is TGTGCCAGCTCACCATTCACCGGAGAGACCCAGTACTTC. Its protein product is CASSPFTGETQYF.

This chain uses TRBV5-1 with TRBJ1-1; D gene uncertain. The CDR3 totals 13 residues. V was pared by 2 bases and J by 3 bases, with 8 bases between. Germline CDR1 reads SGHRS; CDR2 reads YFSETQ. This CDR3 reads CASSFGGYTEAFF. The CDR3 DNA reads TGCGCCAGCAGCTTTGGAGGTTACACTGAAGCTTTCTTT.

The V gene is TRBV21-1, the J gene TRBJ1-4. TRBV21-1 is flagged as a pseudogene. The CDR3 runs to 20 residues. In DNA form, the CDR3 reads TGTGCCAGCAGCAACCCCCCCGGGGGGCCCTTTAAGAGCGATAGGGAAAAACTGTTTTTT. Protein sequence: CASSNPPGGPFKSDREKLFF.

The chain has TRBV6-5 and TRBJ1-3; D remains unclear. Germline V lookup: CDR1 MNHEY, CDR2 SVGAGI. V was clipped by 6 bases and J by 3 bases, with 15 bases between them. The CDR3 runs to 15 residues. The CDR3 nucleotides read TGTGCCAGCAGCCCCGATTCCATGGGTGGAAACACCATATATTTT. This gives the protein CASSPDSMGGNTIYF.

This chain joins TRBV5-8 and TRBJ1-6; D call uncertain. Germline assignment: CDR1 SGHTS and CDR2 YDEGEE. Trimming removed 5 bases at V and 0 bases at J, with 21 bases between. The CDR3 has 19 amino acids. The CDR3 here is CASRGLVPALSSYNSPLHF. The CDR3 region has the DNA TGTGCCAGCAGAGGTTTGGTGCCAGCCTTAAGCTCCTATAATTCACCCCTCCACTTT. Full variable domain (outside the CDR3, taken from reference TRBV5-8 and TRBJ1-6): EAGVTQSPTHLIKTRGQQATLRCSPISGHTSVYWYQQALGLGLQFLLWYDEGEERNRGNFPPRFSGRQFPNYSSELNVNALELEDSALYLCASRGLVPALSSYNSPLHFGNGTRLTVT.

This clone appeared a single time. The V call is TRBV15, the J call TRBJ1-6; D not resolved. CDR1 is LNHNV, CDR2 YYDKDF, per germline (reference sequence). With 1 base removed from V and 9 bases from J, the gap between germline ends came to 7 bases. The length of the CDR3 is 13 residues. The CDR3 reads CATSRATVSPLHF. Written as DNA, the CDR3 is TGTGCCACCAGCAGAGCTACAGTTTCACCCCTCCACTTT.

CDR3 bases: TGTGCCTGTCGTACGGAAAGCGGGGGGGCCCTGGGGGTGTTCTTC. Translation gives CACRTESGGALGVFF. The chain is built from TRBV30 and TRBJ2-1; 10 bases match TRBD2. Germline CDR1 is GTSNPN and CDR2 is SVGIG (reference sequence). J was trimmed by 15 bases and V by 6 bases; bases with no gene match: 20. The CDR3 is 15 amino acids.

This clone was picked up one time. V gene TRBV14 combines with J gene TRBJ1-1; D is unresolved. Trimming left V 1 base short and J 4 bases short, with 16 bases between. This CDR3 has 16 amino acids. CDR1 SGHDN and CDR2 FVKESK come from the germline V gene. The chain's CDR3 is CASSQVSGSLFTEAFF. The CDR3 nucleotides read TGTGCCAGCAGCCAAGTTTCCGGGAGTCTTTTCACTGAAGCTTTCTTT.

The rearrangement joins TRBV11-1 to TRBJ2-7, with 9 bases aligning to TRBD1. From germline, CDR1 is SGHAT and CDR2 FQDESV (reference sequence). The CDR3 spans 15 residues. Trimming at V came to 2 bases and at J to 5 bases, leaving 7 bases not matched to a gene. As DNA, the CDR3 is TGTGCCAGCAGCTTATCAGGGACAGGGCGGGACGAGCAGTACTTC. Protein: CASSLSGTGRDEQYF.

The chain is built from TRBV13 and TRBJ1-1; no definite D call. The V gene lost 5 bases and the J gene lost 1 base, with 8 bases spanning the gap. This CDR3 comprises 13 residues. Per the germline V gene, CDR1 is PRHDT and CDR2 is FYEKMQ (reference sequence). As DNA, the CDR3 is TGTGCCAGCAGCCCCGGGAGGAACACTGAAGCTTTCTTT. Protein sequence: CASSPGRNTEAFF.

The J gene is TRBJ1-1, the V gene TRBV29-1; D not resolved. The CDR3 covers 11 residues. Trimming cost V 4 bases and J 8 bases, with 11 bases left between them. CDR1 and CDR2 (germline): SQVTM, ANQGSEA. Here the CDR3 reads CSVGFRAEAFF. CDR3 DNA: TGCAGCGTTGGATTCCGGGCCGAAGCTTTCTTT.

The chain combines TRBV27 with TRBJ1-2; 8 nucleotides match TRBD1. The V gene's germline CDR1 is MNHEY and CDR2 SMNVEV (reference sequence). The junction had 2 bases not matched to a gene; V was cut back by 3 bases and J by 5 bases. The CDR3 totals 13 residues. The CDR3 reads CASSFGQGYGYTF. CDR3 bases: TGTGCCAGCAGTTTCGGACAGGGATATGGCTACACCTTC.